This T cell receptor (beta chain) was recorded in a study of blood T cells in healthy people across ages. Study conclusions and caveats: Age brought a roughly linear fall in TCR beta diversity measured per million T cells.

In terms of origin and age, donors were healthy Caucasian individuals from Russia aged about 6 to 90. Isolation per sample recovered at least 6 million PBMCs. In regard to this clonotype: The antigen is unknown.

Alongside a J-beta primer mix, a sample-barcoded 5' primer served in a second PCR lasting 7 to 11 cycles. One entry per CDR3 protein, called by TCRdb with MiXCR from the 5' RACE reads. The sample has 540,000 or so distinct CDR3 sequences; around 24% are singletons. A further study also used this sample, focusing on T cells of mothers and their children. Turning to that study: Every mother produced more than 10 million TCR beta CDR3 reads, whereas every child provided several million.

Sequencing was carried out using blood. This TCR derives from a boy younger than 18 in good health.

The CDR3 is CASSHLRGAKNIQYF. CDR3 DNA: TGTGCCAGCAGTCACCTCAGGGGAGCCAAAAACATTCAGTACTTC. The V call is TRBV12-3 or TRBV12-4, the J call TRBJ2-4; D possibly corresponds to TRBD1 (6 bases). The CDR3 loop spans 15 amino acids. V lost 5 bases to trimming and J lost 0 bases, with 11 bases between them.